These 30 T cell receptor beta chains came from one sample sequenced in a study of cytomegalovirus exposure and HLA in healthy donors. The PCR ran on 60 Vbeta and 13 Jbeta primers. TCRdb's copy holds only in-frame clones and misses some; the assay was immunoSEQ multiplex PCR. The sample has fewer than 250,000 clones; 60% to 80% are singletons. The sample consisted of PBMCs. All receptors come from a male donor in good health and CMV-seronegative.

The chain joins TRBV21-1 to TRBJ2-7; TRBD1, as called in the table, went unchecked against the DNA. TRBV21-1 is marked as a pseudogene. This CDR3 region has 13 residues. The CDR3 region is CASSNPRCDRSNF. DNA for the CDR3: TGTGCCAGCAGCAACCCTCGCTGTGACAGGTCTAACTTC.

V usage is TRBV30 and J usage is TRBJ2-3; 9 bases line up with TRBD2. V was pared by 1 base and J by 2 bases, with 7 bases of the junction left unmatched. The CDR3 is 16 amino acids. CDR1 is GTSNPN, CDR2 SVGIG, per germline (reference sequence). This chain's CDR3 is CAWSELTSGYTDTQYF. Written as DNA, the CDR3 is TGTGCCTGGAGTGAACTGACTAGCGGCTACACAGATACGCAGTATTTT.

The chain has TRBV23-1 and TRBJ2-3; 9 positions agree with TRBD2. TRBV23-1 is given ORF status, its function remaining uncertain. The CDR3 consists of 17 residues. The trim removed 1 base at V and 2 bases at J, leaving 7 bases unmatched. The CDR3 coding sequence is TGCGCCAGCAGTCAATGGAGGACTAGCGCCTTCACAGATACGCAGTATTTT. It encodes CASSQWRTSAFTDTQYF.

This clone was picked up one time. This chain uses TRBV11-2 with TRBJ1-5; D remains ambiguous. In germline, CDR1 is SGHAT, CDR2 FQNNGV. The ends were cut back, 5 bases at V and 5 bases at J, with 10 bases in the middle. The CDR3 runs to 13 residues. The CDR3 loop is CASSSTSDQPQHF. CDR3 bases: TGTGCCAGCAGCAGCACCTCGGATCAGCCCCAGCATTTT. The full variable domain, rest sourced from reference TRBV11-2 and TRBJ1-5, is EAGVAQSPRYKIIEKRQSVAFWCNPISGHATLYWYQQILGQGPKLLIQFQNNGVVDDSQLPKDRFSAERLKGVDSTLKIQPAKLEDSAVYLCASSSTSDQPQHFGDGTRLSIL.

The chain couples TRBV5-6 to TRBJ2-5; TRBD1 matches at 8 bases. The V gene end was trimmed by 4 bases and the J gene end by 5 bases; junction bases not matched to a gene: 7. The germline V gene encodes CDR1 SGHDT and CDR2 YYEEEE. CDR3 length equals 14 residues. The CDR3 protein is CASSRTGNKETQYF. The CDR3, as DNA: TGTGCCAGCAGCCGGACAGGGAATAAGGAGACCCAGTACTTC.

The CDR3, as DNA: TGTGCCAGCAGTTCTGCAGGGAACTATGGCTACACCTTC. Its translation: CASSSAGNYGYTF. The V and J genes are TRBV6-5 and TRBJ1-2, with D maybe TRBD1 (5 bases). V was clipped by 4 bases and J by 2 bases, with 8 bases between them. Germline lookup yields CDR1 MNHEY and CDR2 SVGAGI. The CDR3 is 13 residues long.

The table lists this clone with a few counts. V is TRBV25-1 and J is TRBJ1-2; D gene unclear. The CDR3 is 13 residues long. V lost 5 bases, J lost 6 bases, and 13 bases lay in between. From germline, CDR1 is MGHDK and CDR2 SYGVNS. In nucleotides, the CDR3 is TGTGCCAGCAGTCCCTACATGGGCGATGGCTACACCTTC. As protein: CASSPYMGDGYTF.

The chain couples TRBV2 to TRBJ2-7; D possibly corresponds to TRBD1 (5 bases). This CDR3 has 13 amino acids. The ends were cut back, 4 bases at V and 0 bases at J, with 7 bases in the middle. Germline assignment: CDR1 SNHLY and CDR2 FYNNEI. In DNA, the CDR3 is TGTGCCAGCAGTGGACAGTTCTCCTACGAGCAGTACTTC. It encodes CASSGQFSYEQYF.

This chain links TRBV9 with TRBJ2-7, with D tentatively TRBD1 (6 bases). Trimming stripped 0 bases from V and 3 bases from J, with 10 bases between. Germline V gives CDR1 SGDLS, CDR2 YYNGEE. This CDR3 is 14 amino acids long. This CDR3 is CASSVAGQHYEQYF. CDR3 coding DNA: TGTGCCAGCAGCGTAGCTGGACAGCACTACGAGCAGTACTTC.

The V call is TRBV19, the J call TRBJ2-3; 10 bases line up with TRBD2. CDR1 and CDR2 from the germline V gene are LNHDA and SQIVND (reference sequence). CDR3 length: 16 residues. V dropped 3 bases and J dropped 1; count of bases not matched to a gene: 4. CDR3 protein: CASSILSGRGTDTQYF. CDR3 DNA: TGTGCCAGTAGTATCTTGAGCGGGAGGGGCACAGATACGCAGTATTTT. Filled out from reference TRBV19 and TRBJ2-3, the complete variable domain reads DGGITQSPKYLFRKEGQNVTLSCEQNLNHDAMYWYRQDPGQGLRLIYYSQIVNDFQKGDIAEGYSVSREKKESFPLTVTSAQKNPTAFYLCASSILSGRGTDTQYFGPGTRLTVL.

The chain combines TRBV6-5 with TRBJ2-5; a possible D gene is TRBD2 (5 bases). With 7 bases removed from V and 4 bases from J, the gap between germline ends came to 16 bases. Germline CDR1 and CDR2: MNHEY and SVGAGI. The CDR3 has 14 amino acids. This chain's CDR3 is CASNYTLDRETQYF. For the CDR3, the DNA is TGTGCCAGCAACTACACACTAGATCGAGAGACCCAGTACTTC.

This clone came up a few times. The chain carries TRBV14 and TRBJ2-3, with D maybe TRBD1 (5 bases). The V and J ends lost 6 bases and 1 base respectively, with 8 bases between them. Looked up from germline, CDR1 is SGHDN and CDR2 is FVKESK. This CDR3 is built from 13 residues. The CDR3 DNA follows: TGTGCCAGCAGAGGGGTGGGCACAGATACGCAGTATTTT. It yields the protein CASRGVGTDTQYF.

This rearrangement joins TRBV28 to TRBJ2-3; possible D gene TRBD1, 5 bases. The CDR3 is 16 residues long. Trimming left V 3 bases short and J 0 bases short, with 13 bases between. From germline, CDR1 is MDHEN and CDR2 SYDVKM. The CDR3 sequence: CASSFIRTLSTDTQYF. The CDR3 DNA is TGTGCCAGCAGTTTCATTAGGACACTAAGCACAGATACGCAGTATTTT.

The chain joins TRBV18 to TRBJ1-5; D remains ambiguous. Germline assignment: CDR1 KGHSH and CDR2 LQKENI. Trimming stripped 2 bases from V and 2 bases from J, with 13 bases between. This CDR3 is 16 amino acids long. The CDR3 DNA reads TGTGCCAGCTCACCAAGTCTCCGGGATGGCAATCAGCCCCAGCATTTT. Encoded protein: CASSPSLRDGNQPQHF.

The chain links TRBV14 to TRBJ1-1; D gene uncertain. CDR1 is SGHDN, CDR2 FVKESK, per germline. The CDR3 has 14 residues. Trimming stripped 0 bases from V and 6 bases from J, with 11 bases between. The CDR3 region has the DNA TGTGCCAGCAGCCAAGATGGGCCGGCCGCTGAAGCTTTCTTT. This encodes CASSQDGPAAEAFF.

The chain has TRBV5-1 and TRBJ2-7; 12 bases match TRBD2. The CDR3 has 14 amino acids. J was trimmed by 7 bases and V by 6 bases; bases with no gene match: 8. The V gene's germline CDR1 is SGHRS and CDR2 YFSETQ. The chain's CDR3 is CASNLAGGLREQYF. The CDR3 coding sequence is TGCGCCAGCAATCTAGCGGGAGGGTTGCGAGAGCAGTACTTC.

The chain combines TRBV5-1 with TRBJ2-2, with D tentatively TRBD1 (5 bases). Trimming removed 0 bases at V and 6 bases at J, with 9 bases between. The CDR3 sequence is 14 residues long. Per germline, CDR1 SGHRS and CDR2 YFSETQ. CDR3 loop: CASSLADRPGELFF. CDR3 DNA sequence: TGCGCCAGCAGCTTGGCCGACAGACCCGGGGAGCTGTTTTTT.

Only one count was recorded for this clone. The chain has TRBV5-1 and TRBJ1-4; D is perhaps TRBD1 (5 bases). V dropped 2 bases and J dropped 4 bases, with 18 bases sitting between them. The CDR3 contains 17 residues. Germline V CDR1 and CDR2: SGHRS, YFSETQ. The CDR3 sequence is CASSFNAGGIFNEKLFF. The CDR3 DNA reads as TGCGCCAGCAGCTTCAACGCCGGGGGGATTTTTAATGAAAAACTGTTTTTT. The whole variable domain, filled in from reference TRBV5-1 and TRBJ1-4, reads KAGVTQTPRYLIKTRGQQVTLSCSPISGHRSVSWYQQTPGQGLQFLFEYFSETQRNKGNFPGRFSGRQFSNSRSEMNVSTLELGDSALYLCASSFNAGGIFNEKLFFGSGTQLSVL.

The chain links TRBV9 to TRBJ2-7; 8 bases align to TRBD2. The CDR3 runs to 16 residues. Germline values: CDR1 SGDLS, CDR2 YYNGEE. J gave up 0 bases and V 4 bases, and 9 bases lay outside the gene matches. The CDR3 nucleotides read TGTGCCAGCAGCCCAAGACTAGCGCTAAGCTCCTACGAGCAGTACTTC. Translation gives CASSPRLALSSYEQYF.

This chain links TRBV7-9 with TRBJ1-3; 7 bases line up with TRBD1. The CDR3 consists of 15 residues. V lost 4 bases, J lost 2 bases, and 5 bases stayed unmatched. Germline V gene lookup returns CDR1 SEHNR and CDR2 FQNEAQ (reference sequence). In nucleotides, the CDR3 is TGTGCCAGCAGCTGGATAGACAGGGCTGGAAACACCATATATTTT. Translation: CASSWIDRAGNTIYF. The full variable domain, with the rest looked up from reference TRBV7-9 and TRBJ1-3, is DTGVSQNPRHKITKRGQNVTFRCDPISEHNRLYWYRQTLGQGPEFLTYFQNEAQLEKSRLLSDRFSAERPKGSFSTLEIQRTEQGDSAMYLCASSWIDRAGNTIYFGEGSWLTVV.

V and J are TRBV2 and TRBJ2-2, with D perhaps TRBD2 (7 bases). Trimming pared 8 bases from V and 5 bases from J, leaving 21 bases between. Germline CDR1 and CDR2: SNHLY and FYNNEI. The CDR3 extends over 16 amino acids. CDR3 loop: CASRGPNREGTGELFF. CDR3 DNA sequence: TGTGCCAGCCGTGGCCCCAACAGGGAGGGGACCGGGGAGCTGTTTTTT.

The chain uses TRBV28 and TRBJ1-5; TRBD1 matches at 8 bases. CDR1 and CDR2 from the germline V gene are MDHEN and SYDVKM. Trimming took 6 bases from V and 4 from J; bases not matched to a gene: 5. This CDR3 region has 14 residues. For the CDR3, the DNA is TGTGCCAGCAGCAAGGACAGGGCTAATCAGCCCCAGCATTTT. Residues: CASSKDRANQPQHF.

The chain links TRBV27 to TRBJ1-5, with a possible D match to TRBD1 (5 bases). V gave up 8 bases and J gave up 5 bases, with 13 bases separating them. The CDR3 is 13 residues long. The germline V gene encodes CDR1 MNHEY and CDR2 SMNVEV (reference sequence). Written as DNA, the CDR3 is TGTGCCAGCCCCCAAGGGGATGATCAGCCCCAGCATTTT. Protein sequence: CASPQGDDQPQHF.

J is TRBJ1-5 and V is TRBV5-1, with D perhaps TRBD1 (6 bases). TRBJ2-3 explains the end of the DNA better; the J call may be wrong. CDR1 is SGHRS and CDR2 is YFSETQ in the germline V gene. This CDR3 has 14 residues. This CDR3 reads CASSSDSSNQPQYF. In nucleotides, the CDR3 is TGCGCCAGCAGCTCGGACAGCAGCAATCAGCCCCAGTATTTT.

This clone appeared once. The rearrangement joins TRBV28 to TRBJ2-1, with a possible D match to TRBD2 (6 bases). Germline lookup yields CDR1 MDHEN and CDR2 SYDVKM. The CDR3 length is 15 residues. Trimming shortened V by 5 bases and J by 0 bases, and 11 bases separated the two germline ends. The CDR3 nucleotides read TGTGCCAGCAGTCCCGGGAGTAGCTCCTACAATGAGCAGTTCTTC. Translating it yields CASSPGSSSYNEQFF.

The CDR3 loop is CASSLSGSVSSYEQYF. The CDR3 DNA reads TGTGCCAGCAGTTTATCGGGTAGCGTGAGCTCCTACGAGCAGTACTTC. The chain combines TRBV27 with TRBJ2-7; D is possibly TRBD2 (5 bases). Deletions cut 0 bases from V and 0 bases from J, with 12 bases between. The germline V gene has CDR1 MNHEY and CDR2 SMNVEV (reference sequence). CDR3 size: 16 residues.

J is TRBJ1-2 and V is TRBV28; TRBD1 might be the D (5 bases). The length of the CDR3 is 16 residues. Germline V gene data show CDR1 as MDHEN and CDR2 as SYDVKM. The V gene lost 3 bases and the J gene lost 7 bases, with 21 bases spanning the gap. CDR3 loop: CASSFSAGWVSGGYTF. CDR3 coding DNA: TGTGCCAGCAGTTTTTCGGCAGGGTGGGTTTCGGGTGGCTACACCTTC.

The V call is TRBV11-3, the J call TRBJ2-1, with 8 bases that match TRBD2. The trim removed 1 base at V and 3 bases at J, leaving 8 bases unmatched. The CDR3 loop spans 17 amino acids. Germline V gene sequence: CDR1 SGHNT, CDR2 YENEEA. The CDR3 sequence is CASSLAPTSGVYNEQFF. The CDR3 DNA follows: TGTGCCAGCAGCTTAGCCCCTACTAGCGGAGTCTACAATGAGCAGTTCTTC.

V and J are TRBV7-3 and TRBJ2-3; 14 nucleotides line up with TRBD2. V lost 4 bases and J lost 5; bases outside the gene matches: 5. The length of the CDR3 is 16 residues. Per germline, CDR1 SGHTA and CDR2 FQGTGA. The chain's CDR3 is CASSSGLAGDRDTQYF. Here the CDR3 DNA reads TGTGCCAGCAGCTCGGGACTAGCGGGAGACAGAGATACGCAGTATTTT.

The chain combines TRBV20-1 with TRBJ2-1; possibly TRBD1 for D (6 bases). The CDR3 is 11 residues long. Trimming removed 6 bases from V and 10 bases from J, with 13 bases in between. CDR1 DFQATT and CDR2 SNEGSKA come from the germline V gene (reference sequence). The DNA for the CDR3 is TGCAGTGCAGAAACCGGGACAGAGCAGTTCTTC. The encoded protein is CSAETGTEQFF.